Each of the 30 T cell receptor beta chains below was sequenced from the same sample in a study of T cell clonality in common variable immunodeficiency. Produced via immunoSEQ multiplex PCR; TCRdb's table is partial and in-frame only. The sample presents approximately 52,000 clones, none singletons. Sequenced material: peripheral blood mononuclear cells. The receptors come from a person between 18 and 69 years old in good health.

This clone has a handful of counts. Read sequence stops 3 residues before the CDR3 end, and the germline J gene provides the missing end. The V gene is TRBV7-9, the J gene TRBJ2-1; a possible D gene is TRBD2 (6 bases). V was trimmed by 2 bases and J by 4 bases, leaving 12 bases between them. The CDR3 covers 15 residues. The germline V gene has CDR1 SEHNR and CDR2 FQNEAQ (reference sequence). This chain's CDR3 is CASSLTLAMYNEQFF. The part of the CDR3 DNA that was read is TGTGCCAGCAGCTTAACCCTAGCGATGTACAATGAG.

The table lists this clone with many counts. The read ends 3 residues shy of where the CDR3 ends; the end is completed using the germline J gene. The chain joins TRBV5-1 to TRBJ2-5; D gene unclear. The germline V and J ends were trimmed by 6 bases and 0 bases, with 3 bases remaining between them. Looked up from germline, CDR1 is SGHRS and CDR2 is YFSETQ. CDR3 size: 11 residues. The CDR3 here is CASTYQETQYF. CDR3 DNA, as far as it was read: TGCGCCAGCACATACCAAGAGACC.

The table lists this clone with many counts. Read sequence stops 3 residues before the CDR3 end, and the germline J gene provides the missing end. The rearrangement uses TRBV20-1 and TRBJ2-7; D not resolved. Germline CDR1 reads DFQATT; CDR2 reads SNEGSKA (reference sequence). The CDR3 has 13 residues. Trimming removed 0 bases at V and 1 base at J, with 7 bases between. CDR3 bases read: TGCAGTGCTAGAGATCTAGGATCCTACGAG. Residues: CSARDLGSYE. The whole CDR3 protein is CSARDLGSYEQYF.

This clone has at least ten counts. The read ends 3 residues shy of where the CDR3 ends; the end is completed using the germline J gene. The chain uses TRBV20-1 and TRBJ2-1; a possible D gene is TRBD1 (5 bases). V lost 6 bases and J lost 8, with 14 bases in between. The CDR3 runs 12 residues. Germline assignment: CDR1 DFQATT and CDR2 SNEGSKA (reference sequence). The sequenced CDR3 bases are TGCAGTGCCCCTCTCCTAGGGGATGAG. This codes for CSAPLLGDE. The complete CDR3 protein is CSAPLLGDEQFF.

This clone was detected many times. With the read ending 3 residues before the CDR3 end, the germline J gene is used to fill in that end. The chain links TRBV20-1 to TRBJ2-7; 12 bases match TRBD2. The germline V gene has CDR1 DFQATT and CDR2 SNEGSKA (reference sequence). The CDR3 is 19 amino acids. V was pared by 4 bases and J by 4 bases, with 20 bases of the junction left unmatched. CDR3 sequence: CSATPMGTSGQAGEYEQYF. The sequenced part of the CDR3 DNA is TGCAGTGCTACCCCTATGGGGACTAGCGGGCAAGCAGGGGAATACGAG.

There are a few counts of this clone. The CDR3 end falls 3 residues outside the read, so it is completed with the germline J gene. V gene TRBV7-3 combines with J gene TRBJ2-1, with 10 bases matching TRBD2. Germline CDR1 and CDR2: SGHTA and FQGTGA. V trimming: 4 bases; J trimming: 4 bases; junction bases outside the gene matches: 7. The length of the CDR3 is 16 residues. The CDR3: CASSSRTSGLYNEQFF. The part of the CDR3 DNA that was read is TGTGCCAGCAGCTCAAGGACTAGCGGATTATACAATGAG.

This clone came up many times. Coverage ceases 3 residues before the CDR3 finishes, and the germline J gene fills in the end. This chain uses TRBV19 with TRBJ2-3; TRBD2 agrees at 10 bases. CDR1 is LNHDA and CDR2 is SQIVND in the germline V gene (reference sequence). With V trimmed by 1 base and J by 5 bases, 12 bases remained unmatched. The CDR3 totals 18 residues. This CDR3 is CASSIGPYLAGAVDTQYF. The sequenced part of the CDR3 DNA is TGTGCCAGTAGTATAGGGCCCTACCTAGCGGGAGCGGTAGATACG.

Turning to this clone: The read falls 3 residues short of the CDR3 end, and the missing part is taken from the germline J gene. The chain uses TRBV10-2 and TRBJ1-1, with a weak D call TRBD1 (5 bases). V lost 2 bases and J lost 2, with 12 bases in between. Germline values: CDR1 WSHSY, CDR2 SAAADI. This CDR3 contains 15 residues. CDR3 in amino acids: CASSEIGQLNTEAFF. The sequenced CDR3 bases are TGCGCCAGCAGTGAGATAGGACAATTAAACACTGAA.

This clone occurred many times. Sequencing ends 3 residues short of the CDR3 end; the germline J gene provides the rest. This chain links TRBV30 with TRBJ1-4, with D possibly TRBD1 on 5 matching bases. With 6 bases removed from V and 2 bases from J, the gap between germline ends came to 10 bases. The CDR3 contains 13 residues. Germline CDR1 reads GTSNPN; CDR2 reads SVGIG (reference sequence). CDR3 residues: CACRGATNEKLFF. CDR3 bases read: TGTGCCTGTAGGGGAGCGACTAATGAAAAA.

This clone appeared many times. The observed sequence ends 3 residues before the CDR3 terminus, with the missing tail filled in from the germline J gene. The V gene is TRBV18, the J gene TRBJ2-3; perhaps TRBD1 as D (6 bases). CDR1 and CDR2 from the germline V gene are KGHSH and LQKENI. This CDR3 is built from 13 residues. V shed 5 bases and J shed 4 bases, with 10 bases lying between them. The CDR3 loop reads CASSSTGPDTQYF. The CDR3 bases that were read are TGTGCCAGCTCATCCACAGGGCCAGATACG.

This clone was found many times. The read ends 3 residues shy of where the CDR3 ends; the end is completed using the germline J gene. V and J are TRBV20-1 and TRBJ2-5, with TRBD1 identical over 7 bases. The J segment lost 7 bases and the V segment lost 6 bases, leaving 14 bases of the junction unmatched. This CDR3 region has 14 residues. The germline V gene has CDR1 DFQATT and CDR2 SNEGSKA (reference sequence). The part of the CDR3 DNA that was read is TGCAGTGCCTTTACAGGGGTCCCTCCTTGGACC. Protein product: CSAFTGVPPWT. The entire CDR3 sequence reads CSAFTGVPPWTQYF.

This clone has a handful of counts. The read ends 3 residues shy of where the CDR3 ends; the end is completed using the germline J gene. The chain joins TRBV2 to TRBJ2-1; 9 nucleotides align to TRBD1. In germline, CDR1 is SNHLY, CDR2 FYNNEI. The CDR3 runs 14 residues. V shed 11 bases, J shed 6 bases, and the junction held 11 bases outside the gene matches. The CDR3 reads CAPLGQGNFNEQFF. The CDR3 DNA, read in part, is TGTGCCCCCTTGGGACAGGGCAACTTCAATGAG. Full variable domain (remainder filled in from reference TRBV2 and TRBJ2-1): EPEVTQTPSHQVTQMGQEVILRCVPISNHLYFYWYRQILGQKVEFLVSFYNNEISEKSEIFDDQFSVERPDGSNFTLKIRSTKLEDSAMYFCAPLGQGNFNEQFFGPGTRLTVL.

This clone was detected ten times or more. Coverage ceases 3 residues before the CDR3 finishes, and the germline J gene fills in the end. The chain couples TRBV5-4 to TRBJ1-2; D might be TRBD1 (5 bases). The CDR3 consists of 15 residues. Germline lookup yields CDR1 SGHNT and CDR2 YYREEE (reference sequence). The V end was cut by 0 bases, the J end by 2 bases, with 11 bases between. CDR3 sequence: CASSLAVRVNYGYTF. CDR3 bases read: TGTGCCAGCAGCTTGGCCGTCAGGGTGAACTATGGC.

Turning to this clone: The read is 3 residues too short to cover the CDR3 end, so that end is filled in from the germline J gene. The J gene is TRBJ2-1, the V gene TRBV5-8, with 9 bases aligning to TRBD1. This CDR3 has 14 amino acids. CDR1 SGHTS and CDR2 YDEGEE come from the germline V gene. V lost 4 bases and J lost 6; bases outside the gene matches: 5. CDR3 DNA, as far as it was read: TGTGCCAGCAGCACCGGGGACAGGGTCAATGAG. It is translated as CASSTGDRVNE. The entire CDR3 is CASSTGDRVNEQFF.

This clone showed up many times. The read gets to within 3 residues of the CDR3 end, and the germline J gene fills in the rest. This sequence joins TRBV7-3 and TRBJ2-6, with 8 bases identical to TRBD1. The CDR3 runs to 15 residues. Germline V gene lookup returns CDR1 SGHTA and CDR2 FQGTGA. With V trimmed by 3 bases and J by 8 bases, 6 bases remained unmatched. CDR3 protein: CASSFTNRGTNVLTF. CDR3 DNA, as far as it was read: TGTGCCAGCAGCTTTACGAACAGGGGGACCAACGTC.

This clone has at least ten counts. A read error may account for a junction end that differs from germline. The missing CDR3 end, 3 residues past where the read stops, is filled in from the germline J gene. The chain joins TRBV4-2 to TRBJ1-1, with D possibly TRBD1 on 6 matching bases. Germline CDR1 LGHNA, CDR2 YNFKEQ. The CDR3 is made up of 14 amino acids. Incomplete CDR3 DNA: TGCGCCAGCAGCCAAGAACAGGGATACACTGAA. Translating gives CASSQEQGYTE. The full CDR3 protein is CASSQEQGYTEAFF.

This clone was picked up many times. The read ends 3 residues early relative to the CDR3; the germline J gene fills the gap. The gene calls are TRBV18 and TRBJ1-3; no clear D gene. V lost 6 bases and J lost 2, with 14 bases in between. The CDR3 length is 15 residues. Per the germline V gene, CDR1 is KGHSH and CDR2 is LQKENI. CDR3 in amino acids: CASSPVRSPGNTIYF. The sequenced part of the CDR3 DNA is TGTGCCAGCTCCCCGGTTAGATCTCCTGGAAACACC.

This clone was detected many times. Read sequence stops 3 residues before the CDR3 end, and the germline J gene provides the missing end. J is TRBJ2-3 and V is TRBV20-1; 8 positions agree with TRBD2. Germline V gene lookup returns CDR1 DFQATT and CDR2 SNEGSKA (reference sequence). This CDR3 contains 15 residues. Unmatched junction bases numbered 13, after V lost 6 bases and J lost 5 bases. The part of the CDR3 DNA that was read is TGCAGTGCCCCAATAATAGCGGGATCAGTAGATACG. Translating it yields CSAPIIAGSVDT. The CDR3 in its entirety is CSAPIIAGSVDTQYF.

In this sample, this clone turned up many times. The observed sequence ends 3 residues before the CDR3 terminus, with the missing tail filled in from the germline J gene. The rearrangement joins TRBV5-6 to TRBJ1-3, with no clear D. The CDR3 contains 13 residues. Trimming removed 4 bases from V and 2 bases from J, with 7 bases in between. Germline CDR1 SGHDT, CDR2 YYEEEE. This CDR3 reads CASSAFPGNTIYF. The part of the CDR3 DNA that was read is TGTGCCAGCAGCGCGTTCCCTGGAAACACC.

This clone occurred many times. The read terminates 3 residues ahead of where the CDR3 ends, so the germline J gene completes it. The chain recombines TRBV30 with TRBJ2-7; TRBD2 agrees at 14 bases. Germline loops: CDR1 GTSNPN, CDR2 SVGIG (reference sequence). With 1 base clipped from V and 2 bases from J, the junction kept 1 base outside the gene matches. This CDR3 is 15 amino acids long. CDR3 in amino acids: CAWSGLAGGAYEQYF. Incomplete CDR3 DNA: TGTGCCTGGAGTGGACTAGCGGGAGGGGCCTACGAG. The variable domain in full, completed from reference TRBV30 and TRBJ2-7, reads SQTIHQWPATLVQPVGSPLSLECTVEGTSNPNLYWYRQAAGRGLQLLFYSVGIGQISSEVPQNLSASRPQDRQFILSSKKLLLSDSGFYLCAWSGLAGGAYEQYFGPGTRLTVT.

This clone was picked up many times. The observed sequence ends 3 residues before the CDR3 terminus, with the missing tail filled in from the germline J gene. The rearrangement uses TRBV3-1 (or the pseudogene TRBV3-2) and TRBJ2-5; 7 bases align to TRBD2. Per germline, CDR1 LGHDT and CDR2 YNNKEL (reference sequence). The junction had 8 bases not matched to a gene; V was cut back by 4 bases and J by 0 bases. The CDR3 is made up of 16 amino acids. The sequenced CDR3 bases are TGTGCCAGCAGCCCCAGATGGGGACTACACCAAGAGACC. Its translation: CASSPRWGLHQET. The complete CDR3 protein is CASSPRWGLHQETQYF.

This clone was counted at least ten times. The sequenced CDR3 bases are TGTGCCAGTAGTATGGAGGGTAGTCTCACTGAA. Translation gives CASSMEGSLTE. The complete CDR3 reads CASSMEGSLTEAFF. This chain links TRBV19 with TRBJ1-1; D remains ambiguous. Coverage ceases 3 residues before the CDR3 finishes, and the germline J gene fills in the end. Germline CDR1 and CDR2: LNHDA and SQIVND (reference sequence). CDR3 length: 14 residues. The V and J ends lost 3 bases and 4 bases respectively, with 12 bases between them.

Comment on this clone: The missing CDR3 end, 3 residues past where the read stops, is filled in from the germline J gene. The rearrangement uses TRBV11-1 and TRBJ1-1; D is perhaps TRBD1 (6 bases). The CDR3 spans 13 residues. The germline V gene encodes CDR1 SGHAT and CDR2 FQDESV (reference sequence). The ends were cut back, 5 bases at V and 3 bases at J, with 10 bases in the middle. CDR3 region: CASSPRGDTEAFF. Incomplete CDR3 DNA: TGTGCCAGCAGCCCCAGGGGAGACACTGAA.

This clone was counted at least ten times. The read ends 3 residues shy of where the CDR3 ends; the end is completed using the germline J gene. The rearrangement joins TRBV7-8 to TRBJ2-7; D perhaps matches TRBD2 (6 bases). In germline, CDR1 is SGHVS, CDR2 FQNEAQ. CDR3 length equals 14 residues. Trimming shortened V by 4 bases and J by 4 bases, and 14 bases separated the two germline ends. The CDR3 DNA, read in part, is TGTGCCAGCAGCTCCGGGACTCAACGTTACGAG. Its translation is CASSSGTQRYE. The entire CDR3 sequence reads CASSSGTQRYEQYF.

This clone was seen repeatedly, ten times or more. The read ends 3 residues shy of where the CDR3 ends; the end is completed using the germline J gene. The V gene is TRBV5-4, the J gene TRBJ2-5, with 8 positions matching TRBD1. CDR1 is SGHNT and CDR2 is YYREEE in the germline V gene (reference sequence). J gave up 5 bases and V 5 bases, and 11 bases lay outside the gene matches. The CDR3 covers 15 residues. The DNA read from the CDR3 is TGTGCCAGCAGTTTTCGACAGGGGTTAGGGGAGACC. Translating it yields CASSFRQGLGET. The entire CDR3 is CASSFRQGLGETQYF.

As to this clone: A much bigger clone sits one base away, suggesting this may be a read error. The read terminates 3 residues ahead of where the CDR3 ends, so the germline J gene completes it. The gene calls are TRBV19 and TRBJ2-2; 9 bases line up with TRBD1. CDR3 length: 14 residues. CDR1 is LNHDA and CDR2 is SQIVND in the germline V gene (reference sequence). The CDR3 protein is CASRWTGVNEKLFF. The CDR3 DNA, read in part, is TGTGCCAGTAGGTGGACAGGGGTTAATGAAAAG.

The sample holds many counts of this clone. The CDR3 end is not reached by the read, which stops 3 residues before it; the germline J gene fills it in. This chain uses TRBV7-6 with TRBJ2-3; 7 bases align to TRBD2. Germline V CDR1 and CDR2: SGHVS, FNYEAQ. V shed 4 bases, J shed 2 bases, and the junction held 6 bases outside the gene matches. The CDR3 is 15 amino acids. CDR3 DNA, as far as it was read: TGTGCCAGCAGCTCTCGGAGACTAGCCACAGATACG. Protein: CASSSRRLATDT. The complete CDR3 protein is CASSSRRLATDTQYF.

This clone came up a few times. The sequenced fragment ends 3 residues before the CDR3 boundary, so the rest is inferred from the germline J gene. The chain joins TRBV2 to TRBJ1-6; possible D gene TRBD1, 5 bases. Trimming left V 6 bases short and J 0 bases short, with 12 bases between. The length of the CDR3 is 16 residues. Per the germline V gene, CDR1 is SNHLY and CDR2 is FYNNEI. This CDR3 reads CASRATDSSYNSPLHF. The DNA read from the CDR3 is TGTGCCAGCAGGGCGACAGATAGCTCCTATAATTCACCC.

The sample holds many counts of this clone. Read coverage stops 3 residues before the CDR3 terminus; the germline J gene supplies the remainder. The rearrangement links TRBV7-3 to TRBJ2-7, with 7 positions matching TRBD2. This CDR3 is 13 amino acids long. With 3 bases clipped from V and 5 bases from J, the junction kept 4 bases outside the gene matches. Looked up from germline, CDR1 is SGHTA and CDR2 is FQGTGA. The CDR3 loop reads CASSFAAGNEQYF. The CDR3 DNA, read in part, is TGTGCCAGCAGCTTCGCAGCGGGAAACGAG. The whole variable domain, filled in from reference TRBV7-3 and TRBJ2-7, reads GAGVSQTPSNKVTEKGKYVELRCDPISGHTALYWYRQSLGQGPEFLIYFQGTGAADDSGLPNDRFFAVRPEGSVSTLKIQRTERGDSAVYLCASSFAAGNEQYFGPGTRLTVT.

This clone was seen at least ten times. The observed sequence ends 3 residues before the CDR3 terminus, with the missing tail filled in from the germline J gene. The chain has TRBV5-1 and TRBJ1-1; no clear D. The V gene's germline CDR1 is SGHRS and CDR2 YFSETQ. CDR3 size: 11 residues. The CDR3 bases that were read are TGCGCCAGCAGCGAAAAAGGCTCC. It specifies CASSEKGS. The CDR3, in full, reads CASSEKGSAFF. Using reference TRBV5-1 and TRBJ1-1 for the parts outside the CDR3, the full variable domain is KAGVTQTPRYLIKTRGQQVTLSCSPISGHRSVSWYQQTPGQGLQFLFEYFSETQRNKGNFPGRFSGRQFSNSRSEMNVSTLELGDSALYLCASSEKGSAFFGQGTRLTVV.